Below, 24 T cell receptor beta chains from the same sample are listed, as sequenced in a study of CD8+ T cells in alopecia areata. Extracted RNA was reverse transcribed, and the resulting cDNA served as sequencing template. Here immunoSEQ multiplex PCR was the method, and the copy in TCRdb shows in-frame clones only, minus some. The table records fewer than 200,000 clones, approximately 65% of them present only once. Sequencing was performed on CD8+ T cells sorted from blood, taken at week 0. These receptor sequences come from a human donor with alopecia areata.

The chain is built from TRBV2 and TRBJ1-1; D call uncertain. The germline gives CDR1 SNHLY, CDR2 FYNNEI. The CDR3 runs 12 residues. The ends were cut back, 6 bases at V and 11 bases at J, with 16 bases in the middle. Written as DNA, the CDR3 is TGTGCCAGCAGAGACATAACCCTGATGGCTTTCTTT. It codes for CASRDITLMAFF.

The chain combines TRBV7-9 with TRBJ2-3; TRBD2 might be the D (6 bases). This CDR3 contains 16 residues. The ends were cut back, 4 bases at V and 2 bases at J, with 16 bases in the middle. Germline CDR1 reads SEHNR; CDR2 reads FQNEAQ (reference sequence). CDR3 region: CASSSLGGAHTDTQYF. In DNA, the CDR3 is TGTGCCAGCAGCTCCCTCGGCGGGGCCCACACAGATACGCAGTATTTT.

J is TRBJ1-2 and V is TRBV27; D remains ambiguous. The V end was cut by 4 bases, the J end by 8 bases, with 14 bases between. CDR1 is MNHEY and CDR2 is SMNVEV in the germline V gene (reference sequence). CDR3 size: 13 residues. This CDR3 reads CASSSTLLWGYTF. The CDR3 DNA reads as TGTGCCAGCAGTTCGACCTTACTTTGGGGCTACACCTTC.

This clone was seen only a few times. V usage is TRBV29-1 and J usage is TRBJ1-2; TRBD1 aligns across 7 bases. Per germline, CDR1 SQVTM and CDR2 ANQGSEA. The CDR3 extends over 14 amino acids. Unmatched junction bases numbered 13, after V lost 8 bases and J lost 4 bases. The CDR3 is CSLYDRESTYGYTF. DNA of the CDR3: TGCAGCCTCTACGACAGGGAGTCAACCTATGGCTACACCTTC.

The chain uses TRBV9 and TRBJ2-5, with 11 positions matching TRBD2. V lost 1 base, J lost 2 bases, and 1 base stayed unmatched. CDR3 length: 15 residues. In germline, CDR1 is SGDLS, CDR2 YYNGEE. CDR3 nucleotide sequence: TGTGCCAGCAGCGTAACTAGCGGGGGTCAAGAGACCCAGTACTTC. Its protein product is CASSVTSGGQETQYF.

V and J are TRBV29-1 and TRBJ2-7; the match to TRBD1 covers 9 bases. Trimming took 7 bases from V and 5 from J; bases not matched to a gene: 9. Germline loops: CDR1 SQVTM, CDR2 ANQGSEA. The CDR3 length is 13 residues. The CDR3 loop is CSAGQGIVHEQYF. In DNA, the CDR3 is TGCAGCGCCGGACAGGGGATCGTCCACGAGCAGTACTTC.

The chain is built from TRBV5-1 and TRBJ2-5; TRBD2 matches at 8 bases. The germline gives CDR1 SGHRS, CDR2 YFSETQ. With V trimmed by 6 bases and J by 1 base, 8 bases remained unmatched. There are 15 residues in the CDR3. CDR3 sequence reads: CASTRGSGTQETQYF. CDR3 sequence (DNA): TGCGCCAGCACCCGGGGTAGCGGGACCCAAGAGACCCAGTACTTC.

CDR3 sequence (DNA): TGTGCCAGTAGTGGGCTGACAGGGGATAATTCACCCCTCCACTTT. It yields the protein CASSGLTGDNSPLHF. The V gene is TRBV19, the J gene TRBJ1-6, with 8 positions matching TRBD1. CDR1 is LNHDA and CDR2 is SQIVND in the germline V gene (reference sequence). V lost 5 bases and J lost 5; bases outside the gene matches: 5. The CDR3 consists of 15 residues. The full variable domain, in which reference TRBV19 and TRBJ1-6 provide the parts outside the CDR3, is DGGITQSPKYLFRKEGQNVTLSCEQNLNHDAMYWYRQDPGQGLRLIYYSQIVNDFQKGDIAEGYSVSREKKESFPLTVTSAQKNPTAFYLCASSGLTGDNSPLHFGNGTRLTVT.

This chain joins TRBV7-6 and TRBJ1-1; a possible D gene is TRBD1 (5 bases). Germline V CDR1 and CDR2: SGHVS, FNYEAQ. V was pared by 5 bases and J by 8 bases, with 12 bases between. The CDR3 is 12 amino acids. The CDR3 nucleotides are TGTGCCAGCAGCCCGGGGGGAGGAGAAGCTTTCTTT. Protein: CASSPGGGEAFF.

The genes are TRBV9 and TRBJ2-1; D may be TRBD2 (5 bases). CDR1 is SGDLS, CDR2 YYNGEE, per germline. Trimming shortened V by 4 bases and J by 4 bases, and 18 bases separated the two germline ends. This CDR3 has 16 amino acids. The CDR3 region is CASSPPRSGTYNEQFF. CDR3 nucleotide sequence: TGTGCCAGCAGCCCCCCCAGAAGCGGAACTTACAATGAGCAGTTCTTC.

This rearrangement joins TRBV2 to TRBJ2-2; D is uncertain. V gave up 1 base and J gave up 0 bases, with 6 bases separating them. Germline V gene data show CDR1 as SNHLY and CDR2 as FYNNEI. This CDR3 region has 15 residues. The CDR3 DNA sequence: TGTGCCAGCAGTGAAGGCCAGTCGAACACCGGGGAGCTGTTTTTT. Protein: CASSEGQSNTGELFF. The full variable domain, completed using reference TRBV2 and TRBJ2-2, is EPEVTQTPSHQVTQMGQEVILRCVPISNHLYFYWYRQILGQKVEFLVSFYNNEISEKSEIFDDQFSVERPDGSNFTLKIRSTKLEDSAMYFCASSEGQSNTGELFFGEGSRLTVL.

V gene TRBV7-9 combines with J gene TRBJ2-7; 7 nucleotides agree with TRBD1. Germline assignment: CDR1 SEHNR and CDR2 FQNEAQ (reference sequence). This CDR3 is 15 amino acids long. The trim removed 2 bases at V and 2 bases at J, leaving 6 bases unmatched. In DNA form, the CDR3 reads TGTGCCAGCAGCTTAAGGGGACAGTACACCTACGAGCAGTACTTC. As protein: CASSLRGQYTYEQYF.

The CDR3 bases are TGTGCCAGCTCACCTCCGGGACGGACCTACGAGCAGTACTTC. This codes for CASSPPGRTYEQYF. The V and J genes are TRBV18 and TRBJ2-7; D is tentatively TRBD1 or TRBD2 (5 bases each). V was shortened by 3 bases and J by 2 bases, with 11 bases between the two germline ends. The CDR3 runs to 14 residues. Per germline, CDR1 KGHSH and CDR2 LQKENI.

In this sample, this clone turned up a few times. The V and J genes are TRBV30 and TRBJ2-1, with 11 bases that match TRBD1. This CDR3 spans 14 amino acids. V gave up 1 base and J gave up 7 bases; unmatched junction bases: 3. Germline loops: CDR1 GTSNPN, CDR2 SVGIG (reference sequence). The CDR3 here is CAWSAGTGGNEQFF. The CDR3 DNA follows: TGTGCCTGGAGTGCCGGGACAGGGGGGAATGAGCAGTTCTTC.

The table lists this clone with a count of one. The chain links TRBV7-2 to TRBJ2-1, with D unresolved. The CDR3 totals 11 residues. From germline, CDR1 is SGHTA and CDR2 FQGNSA. Trimming removed 6 bases at V and 8 bases at J, with 8 bases between. The CDR3: CASRWGYEQFF. The DNA for the CDR3 is TGTGCCAGCAGATGGGGTTATGAGCAGTTCTTC. Full variable domain (missing parts from reference TRBV7-2 and TRBJ2-1): GAGVSQSPSNKVTEKGKDVELRCDPISGHTALYWYRQSLGQGLEFLIYFQGNSAPDKSGLPSDRFSAERTGGSVSTLTIQRTQQEDSAVYLCASRWGYEQFFGPGTRLTVL.

The rearrangement links TRBV27 to TRBJ2-7, with D unresolved. Germline assignment: CDR1 MNHEY and CDR2 SMNVEV (reference sequence). This CDR3 is 13 amino acids long. Trimming pared 1 base from V and 6 bases from J, leaving 10 bases between. The CDR3 coding sequence is TGTGCCAGCAGTTTATTGGGGTTGAGCGAGCAGTACTTC. Translation gives CASSLLGLSEQYF.

The chain has TRBV2 and TRBJ2-4, with 8 bases matching TRBD1. The CDR3 consists of 16 residues. V trimming: 4 bases; J trimming: 1 base; junction bases outside the gene matches: 6. From germline, CDR1 is SNHLY and CDR2 FYNNEI. The CDR3 DNA reads as TGTGCCAGCAGTGGATTACGACAGGGGGCCAAAAACATTCAGTACTTC. Translated: CASSGLRQGAKNIQYF.

This chain connects TRBV7-9 to TRBJ2-7; D may be TRBD1 (6 bases). The CDR3 loop spans 15 amino acids. Deletions cut 4 bases from V and 4 bases from J, with 17 bases between. Germline V CDR1 and CDR2: SEHNR, FQNEAQ (reference sequence). The CDR3, as DNA: TGTGCCAGCAGCTACGGATCCGGGACACAGTACGAGCAGTACTTC. Protein product: CASSYGSGTQYEQYF.

This clone was observed a few times. This rearrangement joins TRBV6-5 to TRBJ2-1, with no clear D. The germline gives CDR1 MNHEY, CDR2 SVGAGI. The CDR3 contains 15 residues. Trimming removed 5 bases from V and 0 bases from J, with 11 bases in between. CDR3 in DNA: TGTGCCAGCAGTCTGGGGTGGGGCTCCTACAATGAGCAGTTCTTC. It translates to CASSLGWGSYNEQFF.

This clone appeared a few times. The chain couples TRBV29-1 to TRBJ2-5, with TRBD1 as a possible D gene (6 bases). Germline V gives CDR1 SQVTM, CDR2 ANQGSEA. This CDR3 is built from 15 residues. V lost 2 bases and J lost 1, with 14 bases in between. The CDR3: CSVEWQGKTQETQYF. CDR3 bases: TGCAGCGTTGAATGGCAGGGGAAAACCCAAGAGACCCAGTACTTC. The full variable domain, with the rest looked up from reference TRBV29-1 and TRBJ2-5, is SAVISQKPSRDICQRGTSLTIQCQVDSQVTMMFWYRQQPGQSLTLIATANQGSEATYESGFVIDKFPISRPNLTFSTLTVSNMSPEDSSIYLCSVEWQGKTQETQYFGPGTRLLVL.

In the case of this clone: The sample holds other DNA sequences that translate to the same CDR3. The J gene is TRBJ1-5, the V gene TRBV7-9; D is unclear. The CDR3 has 12 residues. The germline V gene has CDR1 SEHNR and CDR2 FQNEAQ (reference sequence). V was pared by 2 bases and J by 7 bases, with 6 bases between. CDR3 sequence reads: CASSLFDQPQHF. In nucleotides, the CDR3 is TGTGCCAGCAGCTTATTCGACCAGCCCCAGCATTTT.

This chain connects TRBV28 to TRBJ2-3; TRBD1 matches at 9 bases. Germline lookup yields CDR1 MDHEN and CDR2 SYDVKM. The CDR3 has 15 amino acids. J lost 4 bases, V lost 6 bases, and 8 bases had no gene match. CDR3 DNA sequence: TGTGCCAGCAGAAACCTACAGGGGGCTCCAGATACGCAGTATTTT. This sequence encodes CASRNLQGAPDTQYF.

In DNA form, the CDR3 reads TGCAGCGTTAAGGGACTCAATGGCTACACCTTC. Encoded protein: CSVKGLNGYTF. The chain couples TRBV29-1 to TRBJ1-2; D possibly corresponds to TRBD1 (5 bases). The CDR3 is 11 amino acids. V lost 5 bases and J lost 6, with 10 bases in between. From germline, CDR1 is SQVTM and CDR2 ANQGSEA.

This clone was seen once. CDR3 sequence reads: CASSLDQRGADRTQYF. Written as DNA, the CDR3 is TGTGCCAGCAGCTTAGATCAGCGGGGGGCCGACCGAACGCAGTATTTT. The V and J genes are TRBV7-8 and TRBJ2-3; TRBD2 aligns across 9 bases. CDR1 SGHVS and CDR2 FQNEAQ come from the germline V gene. Losses at the gene ends were 1 base for V and 9 bases for J; bases not matched to a gene: 11. This CDR3 region has 16 residues.